This T cell receptor (beta chain) was found in a study of shared clonotypes between healthy human individuals. Comments on this clone: This same CDR3 is encoded by further DNA sequences in the sample.

TCRdb's copy holds only in-frame clones and misses some; the assay was immunoSEQ multiplex PCR. The sample includes about 2.4 million clones, under 95% of them seen just once. The CDR3 length is 15 residues. Germline assignment: CDR1 SGHRS and CDR2 YFSETQ. V lost 3 bases and J lost 0, with 10 bases in between. The chain links TRBV5-1 to TRBJ2-1, with D perhaps matching TRBD1 (6 bases). The sample consisted of naive CD4+ T cells from PBMCs. Specified subset: CD45RA+ positively selected. The TCR originated in a young man in good health. Some clones in this sample may be carry-over from other donors' samples. CDR3 nucleotide sequence: TGCGCCAGCAGCTCCACAGGGAGCTCCTACAATGAGCAGTTCTTC. Translated: CASSSTGSSYNEQFF.